This T cell receptor beta chain stems from a study of OX40 agonist ivuxolimab in advanced cancers. Study-wide context: Ivuxolimab, which is an agonistic anti-OX40 (CD134) antibody, was administered to the patients. Whole-study results and caveats: CD4+ and CD8+ T cells in blood underwent clonal expansion by week 6 at 0.1 to 3.0 mg/kg.

The assay was immunoSEQ multiplex PCR, and TCRdb's table has in-frame clones only and misses some. The sample lists 55,000 to 70,000 clones; approximately 87% were seen once. People who had autoimmune disease history or systemic immunosuppression were excluded. Sampling times: baseline, cycle 4 day 1, cycle 7 day 1. Trimming removed 0 bases from V and 4 bases from J, with 5 bases in between. CDR1 and CDR2 (germline): SEHNR, FQNEAQ (reference sequence). This CDR3 has 13 amino acids. On this clone: Its matching antigen is unknown.

The TCR was taken from an adult with an advanced solid tumor such as melanoma, head and neck, liver or kidney cancer. This chain links TRBV7-9 with TRBJ2-3; no reliable D call. Specimen: CD4+ or CD8+ T cells sorted from blood, collected in a trial of the OX40 agonist ivuxolimab. The CDR3 loop reads CASSLAAADTQYF. In DNA, the CDR3 is TGTGCCAGCAGCTTAGCCGCAGCAGATACGCAGTATTTT.